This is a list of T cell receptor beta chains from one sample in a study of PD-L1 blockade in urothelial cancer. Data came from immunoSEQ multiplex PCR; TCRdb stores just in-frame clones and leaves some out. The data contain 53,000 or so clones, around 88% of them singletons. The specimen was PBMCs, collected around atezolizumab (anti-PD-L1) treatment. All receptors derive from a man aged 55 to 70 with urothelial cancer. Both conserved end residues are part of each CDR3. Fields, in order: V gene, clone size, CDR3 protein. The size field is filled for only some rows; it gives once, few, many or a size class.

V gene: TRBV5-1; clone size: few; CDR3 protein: CASGKGQGGVNEQFF
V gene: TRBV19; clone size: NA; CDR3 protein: CASSGASGVTYEQYF
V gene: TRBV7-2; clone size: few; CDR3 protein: CASSFRTAITEAFF
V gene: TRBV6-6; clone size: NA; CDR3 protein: CASSSTGVGFQPQHF
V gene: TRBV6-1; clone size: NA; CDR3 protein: CASSGKGTEQAFF
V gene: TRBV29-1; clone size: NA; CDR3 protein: CSVADRSSGNTIYF
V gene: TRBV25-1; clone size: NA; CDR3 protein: CASRTFLTPDYEQYF
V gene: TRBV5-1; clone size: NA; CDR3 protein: CASSLLAQESYNEQFF
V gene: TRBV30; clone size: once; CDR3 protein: CAWSVFAGGQNEQFF
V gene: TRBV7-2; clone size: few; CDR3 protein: CASRQGGTYEQYF
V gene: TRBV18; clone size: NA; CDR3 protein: CASSPGTGSREQFF
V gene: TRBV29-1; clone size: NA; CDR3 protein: CSARMGQGIPYEQYF
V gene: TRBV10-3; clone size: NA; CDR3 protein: CAISERDCDF
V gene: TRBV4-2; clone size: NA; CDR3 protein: CASSQEGGGATPGANVLTF
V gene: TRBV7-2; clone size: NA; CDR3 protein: CASRITHMNTEAFF
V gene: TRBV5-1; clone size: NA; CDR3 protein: CASSLMGGEQYF
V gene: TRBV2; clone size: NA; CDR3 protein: CASSLKGGQSNSPLHF
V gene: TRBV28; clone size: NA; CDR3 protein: CASSTPGGYGYTF
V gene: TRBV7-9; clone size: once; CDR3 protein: CASEGQNYEQYF
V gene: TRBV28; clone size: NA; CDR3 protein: CASSFFGSKKDEQFF
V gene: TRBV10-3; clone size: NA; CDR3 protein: CAISVDSTSVYGYTF
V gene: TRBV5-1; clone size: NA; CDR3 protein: CASSVTTPNTGELFF
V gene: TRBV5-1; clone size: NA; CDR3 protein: CASTITSGASEQFF
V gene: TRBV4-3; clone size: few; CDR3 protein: CASSQVLRTGTGAYEQYF
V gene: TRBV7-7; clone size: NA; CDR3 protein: CASSAGQGAAETQYF
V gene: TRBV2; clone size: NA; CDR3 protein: CASSEERYEQYF
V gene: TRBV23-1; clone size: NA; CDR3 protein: CASSHPLFSESSYEQYF
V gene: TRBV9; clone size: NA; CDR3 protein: CASSVAGAGSPLHF
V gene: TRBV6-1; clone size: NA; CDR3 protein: CASSVDRGDYGYTF
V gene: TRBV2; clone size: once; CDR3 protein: CASSGGLAYSYEQYF
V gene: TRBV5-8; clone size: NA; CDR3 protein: CASSRALNTEAFF
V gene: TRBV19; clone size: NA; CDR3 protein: CASSKTGQGYGYTF
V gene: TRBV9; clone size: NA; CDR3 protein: CASSVIAGGRAGELFF
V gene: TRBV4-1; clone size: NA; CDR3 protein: CASSHRDAARTEAFF
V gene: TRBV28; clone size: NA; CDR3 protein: CASHLSGRPGELFF
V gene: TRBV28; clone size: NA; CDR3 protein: CASSGRLAGPYEQYF
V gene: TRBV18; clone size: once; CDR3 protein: CASSPPLARGRRYEQYF
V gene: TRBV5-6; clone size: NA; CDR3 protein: CASSFTGTAFSYGYTF
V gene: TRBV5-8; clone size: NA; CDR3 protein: CASSDSSNYGYTF
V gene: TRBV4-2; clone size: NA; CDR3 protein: CASSLAEGQVSSYGYTF
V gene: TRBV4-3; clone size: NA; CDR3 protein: CASSQDWVAAYNEQFF
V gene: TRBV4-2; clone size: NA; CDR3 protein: CASSHQLQGGTQNQPQHF
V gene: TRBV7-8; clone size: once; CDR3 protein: CASSRDGGSTNEKLFF
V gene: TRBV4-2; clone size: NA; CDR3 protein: CASSHARGGGDYGYTF
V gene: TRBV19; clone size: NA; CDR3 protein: CASSTQTGGTEAFF
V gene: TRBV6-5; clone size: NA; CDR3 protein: CASSYSSTLDTEAFF
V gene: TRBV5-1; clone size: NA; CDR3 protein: CASSRDRGTYEQYF
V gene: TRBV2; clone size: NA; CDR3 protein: CASSPGTVYGYTF